The following is a T cell receptor (beta chain) sequence with its context. The target antigen is unknown. Naive CD4+ cells were CD45RA-selected; the remaining cells were memory. These data are taken from a study of shared clonotypes between healthy human individuals. Study context: A few men and two women, aged 18 to 49, were donors. The study's findings and limits: Sequencing depth was expected to influence donor clonotype sharing. Richness estimates generally favored naive over memory subsets.

V dropped 0 bases and J dropped 5 bases, with 8 bases sitting between them. The CDR3 loop spans 13 amino acids. The germline V gene has CDR1 SGHDN and CDR2 FVKESK. The data were produced by immunoSEQ multiplex PCR, yet TCRdb's version contains in-frame clones alone and is incomplete. The sample lists some 2.3 million clones, 90% to 95% seen once, with 0.39% in the top ten. The sequenced sample consisted of naive CD4+ T cells from PBMCs. Indicated subset: CD45RA+ positively selected. V gene TRBV14 combines with J gene TRBJ2-7, with a tentative D call TRBD1 (5 bases). This receptor was obtained from a man aged 18 to 35 in good health. Some clones in this sample may be carry-over from other donors' samples. CDR3 sequence: CASSQEVRDEQYF. The CDR3 DNA reads TGTGCCAGCAGCCAAGAGGTCAGGGACGAGCAGTACTTC.